The T cell receptor (beta chain) described here comes from a study of blood T cell repertoires in COVID-19. Study summary: Acute-phase and convalescent COVID-19 samples originated in the United States, Italy and Spain. From T cells, B-cell-depleted T cells, or PBMCs came the material, which was cDNA or gDNA.

This CDR3 has 17 amino acids. J gave up 5 bases and V 9 bases, and 22 bases lay outside the gene matches. Germline CDR1 and CDR2: LNHDA and SQIVND (reference sequence). Original handling: The authors estimated nucleated cell counts from reference gene primer amplification. The assay was immunoSEQ multiplex PCR, and TCRdb's table has in-frame clones only and misses some. The DNA gave D and trimming, while V, J and clone size come from that table. The sample shows 90,000 or so clones, about 88% of them seen only once. This clone appeared a few times. Sequencing used peripheral blood. This sequence originates from a man older than 75 with active or convalescent COVID-19. This sequence joins TRBV19 and TRBJ2-7; TRBD2 matches 7 bases. In DNA, the CDR3 is TGTGCCAGCCTAGGGCAGCAGCGGACTAGTGGTTGCCACGAGCAGTACTTC. Its translation: CASLGQQRTSGCHEQYF.